The 30 T cell receptor beta chains below all came from one sample that was sequenced in a study of T-cell reconstitution after alpha-beta-depleted transplantation in children. Preparing the TCRbeta library involved the use of unique molecular identifiers. MiXCR was run by TCRdb on the PCR reads, yielding one entry per CDR3 protein. Here the sample spans approximately 650,000 distinct CDR3 sequences, around 14% being singletons. The specimen was PBMCs, collected before TCRalphabeta/CD19-depleted stem cell transplant. The receptors were gathered from a girl aged 2 to 9 with congenital amegakaryocytic thrombocytopenia, due to receive a stem cell transplant.

There are many counts of this clonotype. This chain links TRBV6-5 with TRBJ1-2, with a tentative D call TRBD1 (5 bases). The germline V gene encodes CDR1 MNHEY and CDR2 SVGAGI. Trimming pared 7 bases from V and 7 bases from J, leaving 10 bases between. The CDR3 is 11 residues long. The CDR3 nucleotides are TGTGCCAGCACCGAGGGACTTGGCTACACCTTC. This translates into CASTEGLGYTF.

This clonotype came up many times. V and J are TRBV29-1 and TRBJ2-3, with a possible D match to TRBD1 (5 bases). Between the trimmed V and J ends, which lost 6 bases and 0 bases, there was a span of 22 bases. The germline V gene has CDR1 SQVTM and CDR2 ANQGSEA. The CDR3 runs 17 residues. Written as DNA, the CDR3 is TGCAGCGTCCCCTCGAGGCAGGGCGCCGCTAGCACAGATACGCAGTATTTT. Its protein product is CSVPSRQGAASTDTQYF.

This clonotype appeared many times. The CDR3 loop is CASSPGQSNEKLFF. CDR3 coding DNA: TGTGCCAGCAGCCCCGGACAGAGTAATGAAAAACTGTTTTTT. This chain joins TRBV28 and TRBJ1-4; maybe TRBD1 (6 bases). V was shortened by 6 bases and J by 4 bases, with 12 bases between the two germline ends. The V gene's germline CDR1 is MDHEN and CDR2 SYDVKM. The CDR3 runs 14 residues.

Many counts were recorded for this clonotype. V gene TRBV29-1 combines with J gene TRBJ2-7, with 8 nucleotides matching TRBD1. Germline V lookup: CDR1 SQVTM, CDR2 ANQGSEA. With V trimmed by 0 bases and J by 3 bases, 10 bases remained unmatched. There are 16 residues in the CDR3. The CDR3 reads CSVEDPRTGFDYEQYF. DNA for the CDR3: TGCAGCGTTGAAGACCCTCGGACAGGGTTCGACTACGAGCAGTACTTC.

This clonotype was seen only a few times. This chain uses TRBV7-9 with TRBJ2-3; perhaps TRBD2 as D (6 bases). With 3 bases removed from V and 4 bases from J, the gap between germline ends came to 11 bases. Germline V gene sequence: CDR1 SEHNR, CDR2 FQNEAQ (reference sequence). The CDR3 covers 14 residues. The CDR3: CASSFGGGSDTQYF. CDR3 sequence (DNA): TGTGCCAGCAGCTTCGGGGGTGGGTCAGATACGCAGTATTTT.

This clonotype was seen ten or more times. This chain links TRBV29-1 with TRBJ2-7; TRBD1 matches at 7 bases. Germline CDR1 is SQVTM and CDR2 is ANQGSEA. There are 12 residues in the CDR3. J was trimmed by 5 bases and V by 5 bases; bases with no gene match: 6. CDR3 nucleotides: TGCAGCGTTCGACAGGGTTTGGACGAGCAGTACTTC. It encodes CSVRQGLDEQYF.

This chain links TRBV6-1 with TRBJ2-5, with D perhaps TRBD1 (6 bases). Trimming took 7 bases from V and 3 from J, leaving 12 bases between them. Germline assignment: CDR1 MNHNS and CDR2 SASEGT. This CDR3 has 13 amino acids. CDR3 amino acids: CASNLGAEETQYF. The CDR3 region has the DNA TGTGCCAGCAACCTGGGGGCGGAAGAGACCCAGTACTTC.

This clonotype was recorded many times. The J gene is TRBJ2-3, the V gene TRBV20-1; D perhaps matches TRBD2 (6 bases). Germline V CDR1 and CDR2: DFQATT, SNEGSKA (reference sequence). Trimming pared 3 bases from V and 2 bases from J, leaving 15 bases between. The CDR3 has 15 amino acids. The CDR3 is CSARGQAGPTDTQYF. The CDR3 DNA sequence: TGCAGTGCTAGGGGCCAGGCGGGGCCCACAGATACGCAGTATTTT.

This clonotype turned up a few times. The V call is TRBV5-1, the J call TRBJ2-1; 12 positions match TRBD2. CDR3 size: 17 residues. CDR1 is SGHRS and CDR2 is YFSETQ in the germline V gene. Trimming at V came to 3 bases and at J to 2 bases, leaving 6 bases not matched to a gene. The CDR3 loop reads CASSSPSGRAPYNEQFF. The CDR3 nucleotides read TGCGCCAGCAGCTCCCCTAGCGGGAGGGCCCCCTACAATGAGCAGTTCTTC.

The chain couples TRBV7-9 to TRBJ2-1, with 10 bases lining up with TRBD2. V was pared by 5 bases and J by 2 bases, with 9 bases of the junction left unmatched. The length of the CDR3 is 17 residues. CDR1 and CDR2 from the germline V gene are SEHNR and FQNEAQ (reference sequence). The CDR3 loop is CASSPSGLAEAYNEQFF. Here the CDR3 DNA reads TGTGCCAGCAGCCCCTCAGGACTAGCGGAAGCCTACAATGAGCAGTTCTTC.

This clonotype was counted ten times or more. The V gene is TRBV28, the J gene TRBJ2-1; 11 nucleotides align to TRBD2. Germline V lookup: CDR1 MDHEN, CDR2 SYDVKM. V lost 4 bases to trimming and J lost 5 bases; unmatched junction nucleotides: 4. The CDR3 contains 15 residues. For the CDR3, the DNA is TGTGCCAGCAGTTCTCATAGCGGGAGGGACAATGAGCAGTTCTTC. This encodes CASSSHSGRDNEQFF.

The chain is built from TRBV20-1 and TRBJ2-3; 12 nucleotides match TRBD2. Germline V gives CDR1 DFQATT, CDR2 SNEGSKA (reference sequence). V trimming: 2 bases; J trimming: 4 bases; junction bases outside the gene matches: 7. The CDR3 extends over 16 amino acids. The CDR3 protein is CSARKTSGRGSDTQYF. CDR3 DNA: TGCAGTGCTAGAAAGACTAGCGGGAGAGGGTCAGATACGCAGTATTTT.

This clonotype has more than one count but fewer than ten. The chain joins TRBV4-1 to TRBJ2-7, with a weak D call TRBD2 (6 bases). The CDR3 totals 16 residues. The V end was cut by 1 base, the J end by 6 bases, with 19 bases between. Germline V lookup: CDR1 MGHRA, CDR2 YSYEKL. For the CDR3, the DNA is TGCGCCAGCAGCCAAGGGGGACTCATCAAAATCGGCGAGCAGTACTTC. Translation gives CASSQGGLIKIGEQYF.

J is TRBJ2-1 and V is TRBV5-5; no firm D call. The CDR3 runs 15 residues. Germline-derived CDR1 and CDR2 are SGHKS and YYEKEE (reference sequence). V gave up 2 bases and J gave up 5 bases, with 14 bases separating them. Here the CDR3 DNA reads TGTGCCAGCAGCTTCACCGCTACCTTTAACAATGAGCAGTTCTTC. It codes for CASSFTATFNNEQFF.

This clonotype was found a few times. The chain carries TRBV28 and TRBJ2-7; D not resolved. CDR3 length: 12 amino acids. V shed 0 bases and J shed 6 bases, with 6 bases lying between them. From germline, CDR1 is MDHEN and CDR2 SYDVKM. CDR3 sequence: CASSLWGTEQYF. CDR3 in DNA: TGTGCCAGCAGTTTATGGGGTACCGAGCAGTACTTC.

The chain links TRBV7-9 to TRBJ2-5, with a tentative D call TRBD1 (5 bases). From germline, CDR1 is SEHNR and CDR2 FQNEAQ (reference sequence). V was clipped by 5 bases and J by 3 bases, with 13 bases between them. This CDR3 contains 14 residues. DNA for the CDR3: TGTGCCAGCAGCCTAGGCAGGGAAGAAGAGACCCAGTACTTC. It encodes CASSLGREEETQYF.

This clonotype was recorded many times. The J gene is TRBJ2-7, the V gene TRBV20-1, with 10 positions matching TRBD1. Germline trimming cut 2 bases from V and 3 bases from J; bases unmatched to any gene: 4. Germline values: CDR1 DFQATT, CDR2 SNEGSKA (reference sequence). The length of the CDR3 is 14 residues. The CDR3 region has the DNA TGCAGTGCTAGATCCCGGGACAGGGGCTACGAGCAGTACTTC. It codes for CSARSRDRGYEQYF.

The table lists this clonotype with a few counts. J is TRBJ2-6 and V is TRBV4-2; D is unclear. The CDR3 is 15 amino acids. V was trimmed by 2 bases and J by 2 bases, leaving 7 bases between them. Germline V gene lookup returns CDR1 LGHNA and CDR2 YNFKEQ. The CDR3 DNA sequence: TGTGCCAGCAGCCAACAGGTAGCTGGGGCCAACGTCCTGACTTTC. The encoded protein is CASSQQVAGANVLTF.

The sample holds many counts of this clonotype. V is TRBV20-1 and J is TRBJ2-5, with a possible D match to TRBD1 (6 bases). The CDR3 spans 17 residues. Germline assignment: CDR1 DFQATT and CDR2 SNEGSKA (reference sequence). Trimming took 5 bases from V and 4 from J, leaving 26 bases between them. CDR3 sequence: CSAYHTGTPLVGETQYF. The CDR3 DNA follows: TGCAGTGCTTACCATACCGGGACACCGTTAGTAGGAGAGACCCAGTACTTC.

This sequence joins TRBV12-3 or TRBV12-4 and TRBJ2-1; D possibly matches TRBD1 or TRBD2 (5 bases each). This CDR3 is 14 amino acids long. With 5 bases removed from V and 7 bases from J, the gap between germline ends came to 15 bases. CDR3 region: CASSRRDLWNEQFF. CDR3 DNA sequence: TGTGCCAGCAGTCGCCGGGACCTTTGGAATGAGCAGTTCTTC.

This clonotype was seen repeatedly, ten times or more. This sequence joins TRBV12-3 or TRBV12-4 and TRBJ1-3, with 7 bases matching TRBD1. V lost 5 bases, J lost 8 bases, and 6 bases stayed unmatched. The length of the CDR3 is 13 residues. CDR3 bases: TGTGCCAGCAGTGTACAGGGGCTAGACACCATATATTTT. Protein: CASSVQGLDTIYF.

The CDR3 bases are TGCAGCGTTGAAGACAGTACTGGGGCCAACGTCCTGACTTTC. Translated, it gives CSVEDSTGANVLTF. The chain employs TRBV29-1 and TRBJ2-6; D is ambiguous. CDR1 and CDR2 (germline): SQVTM, ANQGSEA. V lost 0 bases and J lost 2, with 5 bases in between. The CDR3 totals 14 residues.

The chain is built from TRBV13 and TRBJ2-1; 13 bases match TRBD2. Germline V gene data show CDR1 as PRHDT and CDR2 as FYEKMQ (reference sequence). J lost 4 bases, V lost 1 base, and 16 bases had no gene match. The CDR3 covers 21 residues. CDR3 sequence (DNA): TGTGCCAGCAGCTTAGCGGTTTTGGAACTAGCGGGAGGGCCGGCTTACAATGAGCAGTTCTTC. Protein product: CASSLAVLELAGGPAYNEQFF.

On this clonotype itself: A much larger clone lies one base from this, so it may be a read error. The genes are TRBV5-1 and TRBJ2-2; possibly TRBD2 for D (6 bases). Germline CDR1 SGHRS, CDR2 YFSETQ. This CDR3 region has 15 residues. V lost 9 bases, J lost 4 bases, and 19 bases lay in between. CDR3 residues: CATTLTGDLTGELFF. The DNA of the CDR3 is TGCGCCACCACTCTAACGGGAGATCTCACCGGGGAGCTGTTTTTT.

Ten or more counts support this clonotype. The rearrangement links TRBV20-1 to TRBJ1-5, with D unresolved. Trimming took off 7 bases at V and 2 bases at J, with 9 bases between the two ends. This CDR3 contains 12 residues. Germline V gene lookup returns CDR1 DFQATT and CDR2 SNEGSKA (reference sequence). The CDR3 bases are TGCAGTGTCCCAAGGGGCAATCAGCCCCAGCATTTT. Translated: CSVPRGNQPQHF.

This clonotype was counted at least ten times. The V call is TRBV20-1, the J call TRBJ2-2; 8 bases match TRBD1. The CDR3 length is 15 residues. J was trimmed by 0 bases and V by 5 bases; bases with no gene match: 5. From germline, CDR1 is DFQATT and CDR2 SNEGSKA (reference sequence). The CDR3 sequence: CSAPNRGANTGELFF. CDR3 DNA: TGCAGTGCTCCAAACAGGGGGGCGAACACCGGGGAGCTGTTTTTT.

This clonotype came up many times. This chain links TRBV15 with TRBJ1-2; no definite D call. The CDR3 loop spans 12 amino acids. V shed 6 bases and J shed 2 bases, with 7 bases lying between them. Germline V gene lookup returns CDR1 LNHNV and CDR2 YYDKDF (reference sequence). CDR3 loop: CATRTPNYGYTF. CDR3 in DNA: TGTGCCACCAGGACGCCGAACTATGGCTACACCTTC.

The V gene is TRBV15, the J gene TRBJ1-2, with a possible D match to TRBD1 (5 bases). The V gene lost 8 bases and the J gene lost 13 bases, with 20 bases spanning the gap. CDR3 length equals 12 residues. CDR1 LNHNV and CDR2 YYDKDF come from the germline V gene (reference sequence). The CDR3 is CATSPTGLRITF. The DNA for the CDR3 is TGTGCCACCTCCCCCACAGGCCTCAGGATCACCTTC.

This clonotype has a handful of counts. The V call is TRBV11-1, the J call TRBJ2-1, with D tentatively TRBD2 (6 bases). The CDR3 length is 19 residues. Trimming cost V 5 bases and J 6 bases, with 29 bases left between them. Germline lookup yields CDR1 SGHAT and CDR2 FQDESV (reference sequence). This CDR3 is CASSHQVAGRKRWFNEQFF. CDR3 sequence (DNA): TGTGCCAGCAGCCATCAGGTGGCGGGACGCAAGAGGTGGTTCAATGAGCAGTTCTTC.

This chain uses TRBV11-2 with TRBJ2-5, with D perhaps TRBD1 (6 bases). From germline, CDR1 is SGHAT and CDR2 FQNNGV. The V gene lost 1 base and the J gene lost 7 bases, with 19 bases spanning the gap. This CDR3 contains 16 residues. CDR3 sequence: CASSLVTAALGGTQYF. The CDR3 DNA sequence: TGTGCCAGCAGCTTAGTAACGGCGGCCTTAGGGGGGACCCAGTACTTC.